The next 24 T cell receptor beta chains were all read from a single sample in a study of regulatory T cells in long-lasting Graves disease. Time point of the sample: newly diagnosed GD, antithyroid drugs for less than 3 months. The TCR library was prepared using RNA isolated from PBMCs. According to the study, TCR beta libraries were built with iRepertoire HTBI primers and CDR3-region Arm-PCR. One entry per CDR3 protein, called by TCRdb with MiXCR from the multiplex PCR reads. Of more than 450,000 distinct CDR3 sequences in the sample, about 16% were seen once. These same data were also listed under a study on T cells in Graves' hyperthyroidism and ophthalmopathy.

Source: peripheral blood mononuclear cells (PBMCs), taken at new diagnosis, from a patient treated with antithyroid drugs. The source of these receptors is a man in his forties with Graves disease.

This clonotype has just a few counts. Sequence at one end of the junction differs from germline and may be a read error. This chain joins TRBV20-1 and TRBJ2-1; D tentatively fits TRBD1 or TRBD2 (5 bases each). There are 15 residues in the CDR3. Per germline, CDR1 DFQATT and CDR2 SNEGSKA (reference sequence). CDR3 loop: CSARRVEGLGDEQFF. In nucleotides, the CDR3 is TGCAGCGCTAGAAGGGTAGAGGGGCTTGGGGATGAGCAGTTCTTC.

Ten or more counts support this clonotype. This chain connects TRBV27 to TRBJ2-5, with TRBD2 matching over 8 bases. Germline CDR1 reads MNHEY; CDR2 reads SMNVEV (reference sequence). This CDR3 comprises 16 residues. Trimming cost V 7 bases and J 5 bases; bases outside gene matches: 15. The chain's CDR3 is CASIPSAGEASETQYF. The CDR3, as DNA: TGTGCCAGCATTCCCTCAGCGGGAGAGGCATCTGAGACCCAGTACTTC.

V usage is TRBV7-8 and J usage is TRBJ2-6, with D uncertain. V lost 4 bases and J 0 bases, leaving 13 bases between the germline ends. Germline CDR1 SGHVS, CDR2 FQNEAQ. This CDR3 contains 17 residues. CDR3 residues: CASSSGSGVSGANVLTF. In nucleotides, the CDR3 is TGTGCCAGCAGCTCCGGGTCTGGAGTCTCTGGGGCCAACGTCCTGACTTTC.

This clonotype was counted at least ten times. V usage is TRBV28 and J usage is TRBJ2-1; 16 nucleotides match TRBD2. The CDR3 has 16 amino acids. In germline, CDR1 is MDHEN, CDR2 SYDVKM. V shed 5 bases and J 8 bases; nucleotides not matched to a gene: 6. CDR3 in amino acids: CASSQPGLAGGDEQFF. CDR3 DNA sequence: TGTGCCAGCAGTCAACCGGGACTAGCGGGGGGGGATGAGCAGTTCTTC.

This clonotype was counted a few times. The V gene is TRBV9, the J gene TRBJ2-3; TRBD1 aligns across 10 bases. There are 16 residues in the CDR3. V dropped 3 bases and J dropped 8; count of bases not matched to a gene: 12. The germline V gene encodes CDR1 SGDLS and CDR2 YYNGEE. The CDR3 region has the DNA TGTGCCAGCAGCGCCTCCGGGACAGGGGCGATTTTTACGCAGTATTTT. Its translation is CASSASGTGAIFTQYF.

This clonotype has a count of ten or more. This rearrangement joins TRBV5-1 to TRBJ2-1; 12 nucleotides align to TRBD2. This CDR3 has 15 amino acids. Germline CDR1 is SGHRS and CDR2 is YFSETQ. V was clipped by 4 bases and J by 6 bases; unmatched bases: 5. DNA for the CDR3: TGCGCCAGCAGCCTACCTAGCGGGGGGGTCAATGAGCAGTTCTTC. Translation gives CASSLPSGGVNEQFF.

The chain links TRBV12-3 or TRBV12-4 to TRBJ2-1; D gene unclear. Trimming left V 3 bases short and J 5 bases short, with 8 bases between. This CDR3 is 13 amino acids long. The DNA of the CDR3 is TGTGCCAGCAGTTTCGGCATGCACAATGAGCAGTTCTTC. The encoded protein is CASSFGMHNEQFF.

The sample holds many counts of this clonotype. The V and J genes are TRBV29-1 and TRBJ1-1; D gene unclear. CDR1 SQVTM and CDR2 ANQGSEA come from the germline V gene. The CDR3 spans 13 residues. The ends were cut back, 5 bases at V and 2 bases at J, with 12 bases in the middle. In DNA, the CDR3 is TGCAGCGTTCGCCGCGGCCTAAACACTGAAGCTTTCTTT. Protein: CSVRRGLNTEAFF.

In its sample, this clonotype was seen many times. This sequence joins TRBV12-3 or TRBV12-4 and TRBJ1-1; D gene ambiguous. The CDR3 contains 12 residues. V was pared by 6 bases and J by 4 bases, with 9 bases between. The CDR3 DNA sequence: TGTGCCAGCAGCTCTCTATTCACTGAAGCTTTCTTT. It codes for CASSSLFTEAFF.

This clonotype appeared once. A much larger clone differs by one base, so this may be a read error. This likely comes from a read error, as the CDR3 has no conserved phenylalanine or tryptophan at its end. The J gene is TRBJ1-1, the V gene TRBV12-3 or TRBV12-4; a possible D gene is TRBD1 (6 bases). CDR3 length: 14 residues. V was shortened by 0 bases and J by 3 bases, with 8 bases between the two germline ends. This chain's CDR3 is CASSLAGGYTEAFS. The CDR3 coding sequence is TGTGCCAGCAGTTTAGCCGGGGGCTACACTGAAGCTTTCTCT.

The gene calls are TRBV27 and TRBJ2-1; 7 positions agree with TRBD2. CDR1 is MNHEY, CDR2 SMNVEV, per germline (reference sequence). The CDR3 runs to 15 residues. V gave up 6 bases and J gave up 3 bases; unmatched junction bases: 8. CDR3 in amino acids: CASSLTSDYYNEQFF. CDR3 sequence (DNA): TGTGCCAGCAGCCTCACTAGCGACTACTACAATGAGCAGTTCTTC.

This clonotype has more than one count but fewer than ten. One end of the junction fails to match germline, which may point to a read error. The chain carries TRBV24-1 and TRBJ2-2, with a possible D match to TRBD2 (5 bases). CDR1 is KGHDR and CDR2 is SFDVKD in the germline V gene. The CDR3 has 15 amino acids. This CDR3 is CAASDFRGNTGELFF. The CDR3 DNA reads TGTGCCGCCAGTGATTTTCGGGGAAACACCGGGGAGCTGTTTTTT.

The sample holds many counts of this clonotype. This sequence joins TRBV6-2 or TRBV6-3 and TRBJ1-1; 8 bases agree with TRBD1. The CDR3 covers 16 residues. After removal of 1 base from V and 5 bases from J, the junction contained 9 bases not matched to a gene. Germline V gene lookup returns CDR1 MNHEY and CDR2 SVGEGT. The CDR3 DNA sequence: TGTGCCAGCAGTTACTTTCAGACAGGGGTGAGGACTGAAGCTTTCTTT. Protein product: CASSYFQTGVRTEAFF.

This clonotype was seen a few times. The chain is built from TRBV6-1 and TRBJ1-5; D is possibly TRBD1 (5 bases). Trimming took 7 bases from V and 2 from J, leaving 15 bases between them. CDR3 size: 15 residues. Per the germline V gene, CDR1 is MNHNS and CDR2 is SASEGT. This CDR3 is CASNLGSGGNQPQHF. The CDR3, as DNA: TGTGCCAGCAACTTGGGGTCGGGGGGCAATCAGCCCCAGCATTTT.

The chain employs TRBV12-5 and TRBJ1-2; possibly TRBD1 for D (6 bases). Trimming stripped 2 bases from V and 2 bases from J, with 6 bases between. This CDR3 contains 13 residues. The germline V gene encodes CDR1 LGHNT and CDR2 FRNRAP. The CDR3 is CASGLTGNYGYTF. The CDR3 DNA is TGTGCTAGTGGTTTGACAGGGAACTATGGCTACACCTTC.

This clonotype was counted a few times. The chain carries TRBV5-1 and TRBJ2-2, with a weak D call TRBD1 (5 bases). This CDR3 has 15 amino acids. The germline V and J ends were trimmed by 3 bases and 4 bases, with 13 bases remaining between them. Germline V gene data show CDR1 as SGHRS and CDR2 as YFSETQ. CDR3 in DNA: TGCGCCAGCAGCTGGCAAGGGGCTCCCACCGGGGAGCTGTTTTTT. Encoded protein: CASSWQGAPTGELFF.

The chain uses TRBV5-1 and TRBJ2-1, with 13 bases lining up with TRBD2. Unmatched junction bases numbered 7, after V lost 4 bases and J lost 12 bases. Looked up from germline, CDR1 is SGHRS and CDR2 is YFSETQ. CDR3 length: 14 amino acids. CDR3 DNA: TGCGCCAGCAGCCGGACTAGCGGGAGAATAAGGCAGTTCTTC. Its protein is CASSRTSGRIRQFF.

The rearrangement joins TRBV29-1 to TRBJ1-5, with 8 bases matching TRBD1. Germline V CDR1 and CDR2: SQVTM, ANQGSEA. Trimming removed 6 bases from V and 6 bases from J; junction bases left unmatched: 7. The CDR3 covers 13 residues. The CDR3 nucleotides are TGCAGCGTAGGACAGGGAGGGGGTCAGCCCCAGCATTTT. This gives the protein CSVGQGGGQPQHF.

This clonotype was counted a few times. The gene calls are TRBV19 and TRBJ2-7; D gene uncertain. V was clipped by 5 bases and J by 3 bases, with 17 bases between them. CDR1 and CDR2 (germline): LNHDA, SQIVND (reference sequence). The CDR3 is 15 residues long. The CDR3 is CASSSTFPPIYEQYF. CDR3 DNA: TGTGCCAGTAGTTCCACGTTCCCACCCATCTACGAGCAGTACTTC.

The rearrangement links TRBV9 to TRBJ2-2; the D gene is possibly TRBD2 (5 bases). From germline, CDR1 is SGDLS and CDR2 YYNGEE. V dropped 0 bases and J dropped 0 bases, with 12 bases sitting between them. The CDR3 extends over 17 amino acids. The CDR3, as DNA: TGTGCCAGCAGCGTAGCAGTGGTGACTACGAACACCGGGGAGCTGTTTTTT. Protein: CASSVAVVTTNTGELFF. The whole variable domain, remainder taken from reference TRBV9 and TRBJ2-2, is DSGVTQTPKHLITATGQRVTLRCSPRSGDLSVYWYQQSLDQGLQFLIQYYNGEERAKGNILERFSAQQFPDLHSELNLSSLELGDSALYFCASSVAVVTTNTGELFFGEGSRLTVL.

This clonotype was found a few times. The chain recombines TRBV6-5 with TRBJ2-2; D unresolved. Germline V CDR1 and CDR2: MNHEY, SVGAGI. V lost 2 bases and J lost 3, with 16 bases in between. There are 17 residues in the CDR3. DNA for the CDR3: TGTGCCAGCAGTTACGAATCTGGGATTGCGGACACCGGGGAGCTGTTTTTT. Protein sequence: CASSYESGIADTGELFF.

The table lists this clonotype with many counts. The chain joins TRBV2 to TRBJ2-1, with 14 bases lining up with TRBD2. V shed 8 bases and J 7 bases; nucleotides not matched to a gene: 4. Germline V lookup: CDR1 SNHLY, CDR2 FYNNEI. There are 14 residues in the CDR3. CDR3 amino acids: CASRGTSGGNEQFF. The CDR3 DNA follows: TGTGCCAGCCGCGGGACTAGCGGGGGTAATGAGCAGTTCTTC.

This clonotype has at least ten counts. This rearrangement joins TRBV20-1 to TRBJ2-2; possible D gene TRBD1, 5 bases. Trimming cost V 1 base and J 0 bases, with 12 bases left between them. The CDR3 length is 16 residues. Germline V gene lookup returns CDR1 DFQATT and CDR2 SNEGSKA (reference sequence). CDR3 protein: CSARGWGRTNTGELFF. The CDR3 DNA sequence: TGCAGTGCTAGAGGCTGGGGCCGCACGAACACCGGGGAGCTGTTTTTT.

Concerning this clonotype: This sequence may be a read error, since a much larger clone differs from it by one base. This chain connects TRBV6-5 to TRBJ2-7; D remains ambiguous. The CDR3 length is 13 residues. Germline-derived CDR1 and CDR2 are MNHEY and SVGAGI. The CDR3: CASSNYLGYERYF. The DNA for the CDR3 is TGTGCCAGCAGTAACTACCTGGGGTACGAGCGGTACTTC.